This T cell receptor (beta chain) was identified during a study of blood T cell repertoires in COVID-19. About the research overall: Acute-phase and convalescent COVID-19 samples originated in the United States, Italy and Spain.

In the original processing: Reference gene primer amplification gave estimated nucleated cell counts. Here immunoSEQ multiplex PCR was the method, and the copy in TCRdb shows in-frame clones only, minus some. V, J and clone size reflect that table, while D and trimming were determined from the DNA. The data contain 200,000 to 300,000 clones, about nine tenths of them singletons. Trimming took off 0 bases at V and 6 bases at J, with 9 bases between the two ends. Germline assignment: CDR1 MNHEY and CDR2 SMNVEV (reference sequence). The CDR3 extends over 14 amino acids. This TCR derives from a middle-aged woman who had recovered from COVID-19. What was sequenced was peripheral blood. The rearrangement links TRBV27 to TRBJ2-4, with D unresolved. This chain's CDR3 is CASSLSLQRNIQYF. The CDR3 DNA reads as TGTGCCAGCAGTTTATCCCTACAGAGAAACATTCAGTACTTC.